The clone carrying this T cell receptor beta chain was seen more than once but under ten times. This specimen comes from a study of T cells in Graves' hyperthyroidism and ophthalmopathy. Germline values: CDR1 LGHNA, CDR2 YSLEER. This CDR3 spans 13 amino acids. V was clipped by 0 bases and J by 7 bases, with 10 bases between them. PBMCs were obtained from 10 ml fresh peripheral blood. Researchers amplified the TCR beta CDR3 regions from RNA transcripts. Researchers ran a first-round RT-PCR on the TCR CDR3 using the HTBI primer set. TCRdb re-derived calls from the multiplex PCR reads in MiXCR, one entry per CDR3 protein. The table shows 450,000 to 650,000 distinct CDR3 sequences, with roughly 17% occurring only once.

The material sequenced was blood. V is TRBV4-3 and J is TRBJ2-7, with D tentatively TRBD2 (6 bases). The clonotype originates from a woman aged 18-29 years with Graves' ophthalmopathy. The CDR3: CASSQDIGGEQYF. CDR3 in DNA: TGCGCCAGCAGCCAAGATATAGGAGGGGAGCAGTACTTC.